This entry describes one TCR beta chain. Antigen unknown. The data stem from a study of cytomegalovirus exposure and HLA in healthy donors. The donors were part of the validation cohort, which consisted of approximately 110 subjects and was separate from the first cohort of 666 subjects. CDR3 length: 18 amino acids. CDR1 is LGHNA, CDR2 YNFKEQ, per germline. With 2 bases clipped from V and 0 bases from J, the junction kept 5 bases outside the gene matches. General observations from the study: The classifier was said to identify cytomegalovirus status with high specificity and sensitivity. The authors listed 150 to 200 TCR beta chains as cytomegalovirus-associated. In vitro, three CMV-associated chains proved specific for CMV antigens.

The method was immunoSEQ multiplex PCR; TCRdb's version includes in-frame clones alone and lacks a portion of them. This repertoire shows under 85,000 clones, around 94% found once; its top ten account for approximately 2.1%. The genes are TRBV4-2 and TRBJ2-1; 12 bases align to TRBD2. Sequencing input: PBMCs. The TCR sequence derives from a woman between 18 and 29 years old in good health and CMV-seronegative. CDR3 coding DNA: TGTGCCAGCAGCCAACCTACTAGCGGGAGGCCCTCCTACAATGAGCAGTTCTTC. The encoded protein is CASSQPTSGRPSYNEQFF.